Included here is one T cell receptor (beta chain) sequence, with context. The CDR3 totals 17 residues. With 1 base removed from V and 0 bases from J, the gap between germline ends came to 15 bases. In germline, CDR1 is LNHDA, CDR2 SQIVND (reference sequence). The record originates from a study of T cell responses to AZD1222 COVID-19 vaccine. Profiling relied on immunoSEQ multiplex PCR, and the TCRdb table lists in-frame clones only, not all of them. The sample contains about 110,000 clones, 92% of which appear only once. Here the sequenced sample was peripheral blood, taken 28 days after the second AZD1222 dose. The V and J genes are TRBV19 and TRBJ1-1, with D possibly being TRBD1 (6 bases). This clonotype originated in an adult who received the AZD1222 COVID-19 vaccine. CDR3: CASSIVGGGQMNTEAFF. The CDR3 coding sequence is TGTGCCAGTAGTATAGTTGGAGGGGGTCAGATGAACACTGAAGCTTTCTTT. The whole variable domain, filled in from reference TRBV19 and TRBJ1-1, reads DGGITQSPKYLFRKEGQNVTLSCEQNLNHDAMYWYRQDPGQGLRLIYYSQIVNDFQKGDIAEGYSVSREKKESFPLTVTSAQKNPTAFYLCASSIVGGGQMNTEAFFGQGTRLTVV.